Here is one TCR beta chain with its context. This sample was taken from a study of blood T cell repertoires in COVID-19. Whole-study context: Samples taken during acute and convalescent COVID-19 were collected in the United States, Italy and Spain.

Per the authors' pipeline: Reference gene primer amplification gave nucleated cell count estimates. Sequenced by immunoSEQ multiplex PCR; TCRdb stores in-frame clones only, minus some. V and J calls and clone size come straight from that table; D and trimming were deduced from the DNA. The sample consists of about 220,000 clones, approximately 90% of them appearing once. Sequencing used PBMCs or T cells enriched from blood (not recorded which). The receptor was isolated from a woman aged 35 to 49 with acute COVID-19.

The CDR3 DNA reads TGCGCCAGCAGTAGGGAGTTTAATGAGCAGTTCTTC. This gives the protein CASSREFNEQFF. The chain carries TRBV10-1 and TRBJ2-1; maybe TRBD2 (5 bases). The length of the CDR3 is 12 residues. V was clipped by 5 bases and J by 7 bases, with 9 bases between them. CDR1 is WNHNN, CDR2 SYGVQD, per germline (reference sequence).